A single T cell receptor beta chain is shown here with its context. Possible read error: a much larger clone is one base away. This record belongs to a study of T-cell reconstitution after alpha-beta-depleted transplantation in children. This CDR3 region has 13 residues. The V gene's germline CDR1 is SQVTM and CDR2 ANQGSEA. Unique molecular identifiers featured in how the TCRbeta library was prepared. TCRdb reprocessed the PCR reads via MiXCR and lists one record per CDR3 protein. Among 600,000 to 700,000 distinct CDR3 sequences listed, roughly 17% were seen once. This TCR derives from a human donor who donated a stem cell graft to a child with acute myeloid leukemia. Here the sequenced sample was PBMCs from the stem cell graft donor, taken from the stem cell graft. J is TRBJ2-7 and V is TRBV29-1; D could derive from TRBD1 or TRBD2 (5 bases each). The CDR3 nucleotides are TGCAGCGTTGAGGGGGACGTCGGCTACGAGCGGTACTTC. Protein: CSVEGDVGYERYF.